These 28 T cell receptor beta chains share one sample of origin, sequenced in a study of T cell responses to AZD1222 COVID-19 vaccine. Assay used: immunoSEQ multiplex PCR; TCRdb lists only in-frame clones, some missing. Of approximately 76,000 clones in the sample, around nine tenths were seen once. Specimen: peripheral blood, collected on day 0 of MenACWY control vaccination. The receptors stem from an adult in good health.

V gene TRBV5-4 combines with J gene TRBJ2-7; the D gene is possibly TRBD2 (6 bases). This CDR3 is built from 15 residues. The germline V gene encodes CDR1 SGHNT and CDR2 YYREEE (reference sequence). V was cut by 0 bases and J by 4 bases, with 14 bases left in between. This CDR3 is CASSLDPGVAYEQYF. As DNA, the CDR3 is TGTGCCAGCAGCTTGGATCCGGGAGTGGCATACGAGCAGTACTTC.

This chain joins TRBV2 and TRBJ2-1; the match to TRBD2 covers 7 bases. Germline loops: CDR1 SNHLY, CDR2 FYNNEI. V shed 4 bases and J 3 bases; nucleotides not matched to a gene: 12. The CDR3 length is 17 residues. The CDR3 region has the DNA TGTGCCAGCAGTGGAGGGTTGGTGCGGGAGTACTACAATGAGCAGTTCTTC. Its translation: CASSGGLVREYYNEQFF.

The chain uses TRBV7-9 and TRBJ1-6; possibly TRBD1 for D (6 bases). The germline gives CDR1 SEHNR, CDR2 FQNEAQ (reference sequence). Trimming shortened V by 1 base and J by 7 bases, and 11 bases separated the two germline ends. This CDR3 contains 15 residues. The chain's CDR3 is CASSLVGGTNSPLHF. In DNA, the CDR3 is TGTGCCAGCAGCTTAGTAGGGGGTACGAATTCACCCCTCCACTTT.

This CDR3 is CASSLRGGTEAFF. CDR3 nucleotides: TGTGCCAGCAGTTTAAGGGGGGGGACTGAAGCTTTCTTT. This sequence joins TRBV12-3 or TRBV12-4 and TRBJ1-1; tentatively, D is TRBD1 (6 bases). The CDR3 contains 13 residues. The V end lost 2 bases, the J end lost 5 bases, and 9 bases lay between the germline ends.

The chain joins TRBV27 to TRBJ1-2; D is ambiguous. The V end was cut by 5 bases, the J end by 1 base, with 8 bases between. The CDR3 contains 13 residues. Germline loops: CDR1 MNHEY, CDR2 SMNVEV (reference sequence). The chain's CDR3 is CASSEGLNYGYTF. Here the CDR3 DNA reads TGTGCCAGCAGTGAAGGCCTTAACTATGGCTACACCTTC.

The CDR3 nucleotides are TGTGCCAGTAGGCAGGGGGCGGAAAAGGTGCGAGCTTTCTTT. Protein: CASRQGAEKVRAFF. The chain links TRBV19 to TRBJ1-1; 8 nucleotides match TRBD1. V dropped 6 bases and J dropped 10; count of bases not matched to a gene: 13. Germline lookup yields CDR1 LNHDA and CDR2 SQIVND (reference sequence). The CDR3 length is 14 residues.

This clone was recorded once. The chain is built from TRBV5-1 and TRBJ2-1; 7 positions agree with TRBD1. The CDR3 is 16 residues long. Trimming cost V 4 bases and J 0 bases; bases outside gene matches: 7. Germline loops: CDR1 SGHRS, CDR2 YFSETQ. CDR3 DNA sequence: TGCGCCAGCAGCATAACCAGGACAGGCTCCTACAATGAGCAGTTCTTC. It encodes CASSITRTGSYNEQFF.

The CDR3 DNA reads TGCGCCAGCAGCTTGGCCGTGGGGCTTAACTATGGCTACACCTTC. The encoded protein is CASSLAVGLNYGYTF. V usage is TRBV5-1 and J usage is TRBJ1-2; a possible D gene is TRBD1 (5 bases). Trimming left V 0 bases short and J 1 base short, with 10 bases between. The CDR3 runs 15 residues. Germline V gene data show CDR1 as SGHRS and CDR2 as YFSETQ.

This sequence joins TRBV16 and TRBJ2-1; 7 bases map to TRBD2. The CDR3 spans 15 residues. V lost 2 bases and J lost 1; bases outside the gene matches: 2. CDR1 is KGHSY and CDR2 is FQNENV in the germline V gene. The CDR3 bases are TGTGCCAGCAGCCAAGGGGAGGGGTCCTACAATGAGCAGTTCTTC. As protein: CASSQGEGSYNEQFF. The variable domain in full, completed from reference TRBV16 and TRBJ2-1, reads GEEVAQTPKHLVRGEGQKAKLYCAPIKGHSYVFWYQQVLKNEFKFLISFQNENVFDETGMPKERFSAKCLPNSPCSLEIQATKLEDSAVYFCASSQGEGSYNEQFFGPGTRLTVL.

The chain uses TRBV3-1 (or the pseudogene TRBV3-2) and TRBJ1-4; D unresolved. Germline CDR1 is LGHDT and CDR2 is YNNKEL (reference sequence). CDR3 size: 16 residues. The V end was cut by 1 base, the J end by 2 bases, with 11 bases between. The CDR3 is CASSQVPRNTNEKLFF. The CDR3 DNA sequence: TGTGCCAGCAGCCAAGTCCCGAGGAACACTAATGAAAAACTGTTTTTT.

The gene calls are TRBV11-2 and TRBJ1-6, with D possibly matching TRBD1 (5 bases). Trimming removed 2 bases from V and 14 bases from J, with 13 bases in between. The CDR3 totals 13 residues. Germline loops: CDR1 SGHAT, CDR2 FQNNGV. The CDR3 is CASSLRRGHTLHF. The CDR3 DNA sequence: TGTGCCAGCAGCTTAAGGAGGGGTCATACCCTCCACTTT.

This chain connects TRBV18 to TRBJ2-2, with 11 nucleotides matching TRBD2. Germline CDR1 and CDR2: KGHSH and LQKENI. CDR3 size: 16 residues. V trimming: 3 bases; J trimming: 4 bases; junction bases outside the gene matches: 4. In DNA form, the CDR3 reads TGTGCCAGCTCACCCCAGACTAGCGGGGCCACCGGGGAGCTGTTTTTT. This translates into CASSPQTSGATGELFF. Drawing the rest from reference TRBV18 and TRBJ2-2, the complete variable domain is NAGVMQNPRHLVRRRGQEARLRCSPMKGHSHVYWYRQLPEEGLKFMVYLQKENIIDESGMPKERFSAEFPKEGPSILRIQQVVRGDSAAYFCASSPQTSGATGELFFGEGSRLTVL.

The chain couples TRBV29-1 to TRBJ2-7; tentative D call: TRBD1 (5 bases). Germline V lookup: CDR1 SQVTM, CDR2 ANQGSEA. There are 13 residues in the CDR3. The V end lost 5 bases, the J end lost 0 bases, and 11 bases lay between the germline ends. CDR3 nucleotide sequence: TGCAGCGTTTGGGAAGGGGACTCCTACGAGCAGTACTTC. Translating it yields CSVWEGDSYEQYF.

This clone appeared a few times. This sample includes further DNA sequences coding for the same CDR3. This chain uses TRBV10-3 with TRBJ1-2; 9 bases are shared with TRBD1. The CDR3 runs 14 residues. V was pared by 0 bases and J by 8 bases, with 4 bases of the junction left unmatched. CDR1 and CDR2 from the germline V gene are ENHRY and SYGVKD. This CDR3 is CAISESQGARGYTF. The CDR3, as DNA: TGTGCCATCAGTGAGTCACAGGGGGCACGAGGCTACACCTTC.

The rearrangement uses TRBV6-5 and TRBJ1-1; D is perhaps TRBD1 (5 bases). Germline loops: CDR1 MNHEY, CDR2 SVGAGI. The CDR3 covers 14 residues. V dropped 10 bases and J dropped 5 bases, with 20 bases sitting between them. For the CDR3, the DNA is TGTGCCACGGGGGGGGAGGAGGGTTGGACTGAAGCTTTCTTT. Its protein product is CATGGEEGWTEAFF.

The chain couples TRBV4-1 to TRBJ1-1; D is uncertain. This CDR3 comprises 14 residues. Trimming removed 1 base from V and 8 bases from J, with 14 bases in between. Per germline, CDR1 MGHRA and CDR2 YSYEKL. The CDR3 DNA follows: TGCGCCAGCAGCCAAGCCCGTCTCCCCTACGAAGCTTTCTTT. Translating gives CASSQARLPYEAFF.

As DNA, the CDR3 is TGTGCCAGCTCACCTTACCCAGGGACTAGCGCCACAGATACGCAGTATTTT. This gives the protein CASSPYPGTSATDTQYF. The chain joins TRBV18 to TRBJ2-3; 10 nucleotides agree with TRBD2. There are 17 residues in the CDR3. Losses at the gene ends were 3 bases for V and 2 bases for J; bases not matched to a gene: 8. Germline loops: CDR1 KGHSH, CDR2 LQKENI. The full variable domain, in which reference TRBV18 and TRBJ2-3 provide the parts outside the CDR3, is NAGVMQNPRHLVRRRGQEARLRCSPMKGHSHVYWYRQLPEEGLKFMVYLQKENIIDESGMPKERFSAEFPKEGPSILRIQQVVRGDSAAYFCASSPYPGTSATDTQYFGPGTRLTVL.

J is TRBJ1-1 and V is TRBV6-2 or TRBV6-3, with 9 bases that match TRBD1. Looked up from germline, CDR1 is MNHEY and CDR2 is SVGEGT. This CDR3 contains 13 residues. With 2 bases clipped from V and 11 bases from J, the junction kept 6 bases outside the gene matches. The CDR3 sequence is CASSYGTGTTAFF. CDR3 DNA sequence: TGTGCCAGCAGTTACGGGACAGGGACGACGGCTTTCTTT.

This clone is a singleton in its sample. This rearrangement joins TRBV2 to TRBJ2-2; D gene ambiguous. This CDR3 is 16 amino acids long. The ends were cut back, 2 bases at V and 0 bases at J, with 10 bases in the middle. CDR1 is SNHLY, CDR2 FYNNEI, per germline. Here the CDR3 DNA reads TGTGCCAGCAGTGAAAACGGACCCGCGAACACCGGGGAGCTGTTTTTT. It specifies CASSENGPANTGELFF.

This clone was counted once. V gene TRBV18 combines with J gene TRBJ1-2, with D possibly TRBD1 on 6 matching bases. Germline loops: CDR1 KGHSH, CDR2 LQKENI. V shed 4 bases and J shed 7 bases, with 19 bases lying between them. This CDR3 has 15 residues. CDR3 sequence (DNA): TGTGCCAGCTCACGGGGGGATACAGGGACGAGTGGCTACACCTTC. Protein sequence: CASSRGDTGTSGYTF.

This chain joins TRBV7-2 and TRBJ2-4; 9 bases align to TRBD1. This CDR3 spans 16 amino acids. Germline CDR1 SGHTA, CDR2 FQGNSA. Germline trimming cut 5 bases from V and 5 bases from J; bases unmatched to any gene: 10. DNA for the CDR3: TGTGCCAGCAGCGGCTCCGGGACAGGGATACAAAACATTCAGTACTTC. This encodes CASSGSGTGIQNIQYF.

This chain connects TRBV9 to TRBJ1-4; D may be TRBD1 (5 bases). The V gene lost 4 bases and the J gene lost 6 bases, with 16 bases spanning the gap. Per germline, CDR1 SGDLS and CDR2 YYNGEE. The CDR3 spans 15 residues. The CDR3 loop reads CASSPRRGSHEKLFF. The DNA for the CDR3 is TGTGCCAGCAGCCCGCGTAGGGGAAGTCATGAAAAACTGTTTTTT.

This chain links TRBV28 with TRBJ1-5, with D unresolved. The CDR3 sequence is 12 residues long. Looked up from germline, CDR1 is MDHEN and CDR2 is SYDVKM. V lost 5 bases, J lost 7 bases, and 9 bases lay in between. The CDR3 DNA sequence: TGTGCCAGCAGTACGGGTAGCCAGCCCCAGCATTTT. As protein: CASSTGSQPQHF.

This clone was counted between two and nine times. The V gene is TRBV28, the J gene TRBJ2-5, with 8 nucleotides matching TRBD2. The CDR3 spans 13 residues. Germline trimming cut 6 bases from V and 7 bases from J; bases unmatched to any gene: 7. Germline CDR1 and CDR2: MDHEN and SYDVKM. For the CDR3, the DNA is TGTGCCAGCAGACAACCGGGAGGGGGGACCCAGTACTTC. Translation gives CASRQPGGGTQYF. Full variable domain (rest looked up from reference TRBV28 and TRBJ2-5): DVKVTQSSRYLVKRTGEKVFLECVQDMDHENMFWYRQDPGLGLRLIYFSYDVKMKEKGDIPEGYSVSREKKERFSLILESASTNQTSMYLCASRQPGGGTQYFGPGTRLLVL.

DNA of the CDR3: TGTGCCAGCAGCTTGGGTCTAGCGGGAGACAATGAGCAGTTCTTC. This translates into CASSLGLAGDNEQFF. This chain links TRBV5-4 with TRBJ2-1; TRBD2 matches 10 bases. CDR1 is SGHNT and CDR2 is YYREEE in the germline V gene (reference sequence). This CDR3 spans 15 amino acids. After removal of 0 bases from V and 5 bases from J, the junction contained 2 bases not matched to a gene.

This sequence joins TRBV6-5 and TRBJ2-3; D possibly matches TRBD1 or TRBD2 (5 bases each). Deletions cut 8 bases from V and 2 bases from J, with 11 bases between. This CDR3 has 13 residues. Germline CDR1 and CDR2: MNHEY and SVGAGI. The CDR3 reads CASGTGFTDTQYF. The CDR3 DNA reads as TGTGCCAGCGGGACGGGGTTCACAGATACGCAGTATTTT.

This clone was detected once. This chain uses TRBV6-5 with TRBJ1-1; possible D gene TRBD1, 6 bases. Looked up from germline, CDR1 is MNHEY and CDR2 is SVGAGI. The V end was cut by 3 bases, the J end by 1 base, with 15 bases between. CDR3 length equals 16 residues. The CDR3, as DNA: TGTGCCAGCAGTTATTCAGGGGTCGGGTCGAACACTGAAGCTTTCTTT. Its protein product is CASSYSGVGSNTEAFF.

The V call is TRBV4-1, the J call TRBJ1-6; 10 bases fit TRBD1. V lost 0 bases and J lost 7; bases outside the gene matches: 6. The length of the CDR3 is 17 residues. Germline CDR1 reads MGHRA; CDR2 reads YSYEKL. The CDR3 protein is CASSQEGTGVRNSPLHF. The DNA for the CDR3 is TGCGCCAGCAGCCAAGAAGGGACAGGGGTTCGGAATTCACCCCTCCACTTT.